The next 14 T cell receptor beta chains were all read from a single sample in a study of identical twins. MiXCR was run by TCRdb on the 5' RACE reads, yielding one entry per CDR3 protein. The sample lists around 1.7 million distinct CDR3 sequences, under 35% seen once, with about 0.27% in the top ten. Sequenced sample: cord blood. All receptors derive from a newborn girl in good health.

This clonotype turned up a few times. The rearrangement links TRBV4-2 to TRBJ2-1; no reliable D call. CDR3 size: 14 residues. V gave up 0 bases and J gave up 4 bases, with 7 bases separating them. Germline V lookup: CDR1 LGHNA, CDR2 YNFKEQ. The CDR3 nucleotides are TGTGCCAGCAGCCAAGACCTACGGTACAATGAGCAGTTCTTC. It yields the protein CASSQDLRYNEQFF.

The rearrangement joins TRBV5-5 to TRBJ2-1; possibly TRBD2 for D (7 bases). This CDR3 is built from 15 residues. V was shortened by 3 bases and J by 5 bases, with 15 bases between the two germline ends. CDR1 and CDR2 (germline): SGHKS, YYEKEE (reference sequence). CDR3 nucleotide sequence: TGTGCCAGCAGCTGGGGAGGGGGTCTCCACAATGAGCAGTTCTTC. Its protein is CASSWGGGLHNEQFF.

This clonotype was seen a few times. This chain connects TRBV6-2 or TRBV6-3 to TRBJ2-1, with D possibly matching TRBD2 (6 bases). V gave up 10 bases and J gave up 7 bases, with 17 bases separating them. The CDR3 is 13 residues long. Per germline, CDR1 MNHEY and CDR2 SVGEGT. The CDR3 coding sequence is TGTGCCACCCTTGATGGGAGGTGGAATGAGCAGTTCTTC. Residues: CATLDGRWNEQFF.

The CDR3 nucleotides are TGTGCCAGCAGCTTTTTGATCGGCAGGGGACTTTCCGGCTACACCTTC. Translation gives CASSFLIGRGLSGYTF. V and J are TRBV11-2 and TRBJ1-2, with D perhaps TRBD1 (6 bases). Per the germline V gene, CDR1 is SGHAT and CDR2 is FQNNGV. The CDR3 length is 16 residues. The germline V and J ends were trimmed by 3 bases and 8 bases, with 22 bases remaining between them.

The table lists this clonotype with a few counts. V gene TRBV7-2 combines with J gene TRBJ2-3; D possibly corresponds to TRBD2 (6 bases). The germline V gene encodes CDR1 SGHTA and CDR2 FQGNSA. The V and J ends lost 8 bases and 0 bases respectively, with 12 bases between them. There are 14 residues in the CDR3. CDR3 loop: CASLAVSSTDTQYF. The CDR3 DNA sequence: TGTGCCAGCTTAGCGGTATCTAGCACAGATACGCAGTATTTT.

This clonotype has a count of ten or more. The chain employs TRBV27 and TRBJ2-3; D unclear. The CDR3 consists of 12 residues. Trimming removed 2 bases from V and 10 bases from J, with 10 bases in between. CDR1 is MNHEY, CDR2 SMNVEV, per germline (reference sequence). The CDR3 loop reads CASSLDFSPQYF. For the CDR3, the DNA is TGTGCCAGCAGTTTAGACTTCTCACCGCAGTATTTT.

This clonotype appeared a few times. The chain is built from TRBV20-1 and TRBJ1-5, with D unclear. Germline assignment: CDR1 DFQATT and CDR2 SNEGSKA (reference sequence). The CDR3 totals 14 residues. Trimming stripped 4 bases from V and 0 bases from J, with 10 bases between. The chain's CDR3 is CSANTDFSNQPQHF. CDR3 bases: TGCAGTGCTAATACAGATTTTAGCAATCAGCCCCAGCATTTT.

As to this clonotype: At one boundary the junction diverges from the germline segment, which might be a read error. This chain connects TRBV6-5 to TRBJ2-6; D is perhaps TRBD1 (5 bases). This CDR3 has 18 residues. Germline assignment: CDR1 MNHEY and CDR2 SVGAGI. The CDR3 coding sequence is TGTGCCAGCAGTTACACACATGAGACCTTCTCTGGGGCCAACGTCCTGTCTTTC. Protein: CASSYTHETFSGANVLSF.

Only a few counts were recorded for this clonotype. The chain couples TRBV20-1 to TRBJ1-6; tentatively, D is TRBD1 (5 bases). Per the germline V gene, CDR1 is DFQATT and CDR2 is SNEGSKA (reference sequence). This CDR3 contains 13 residues. V lost 0 bases, J lost 10 bases, and 10 bases lay in between. Here the CDR3 DNA reads TGCAGTGCTAGAGACGGGACGCACTCACCCCTCCACTTT. Its protein is CSARDGTHSPLHF.

The chain combines TRBV10-3 with TRBJ1-5, with 9 bases fitting TRBD1. Trimming at V came to 0 bases and at J to 8 bases, leaving 8 bases not matched to a gene. This CDR3 spans 16 amino acids. CDR1 is ENHRY, CDR2 SYGVKD, per germline. CDR3 DNA sequence: TGTGCCATCAGTGAGTCGGACAGGGGACCCTATAAGCCCCAGCATTTT. It translates to CAISESDRGPYKPQHF.

This clonotype turned up a few times. The chain is built from TRBV4-2 and TRBJ1-4, with unresolved D. Trimming removed 0 bases from V and 5 bases from J, with 10 bases in between. From germline, CDR1 is LGHNA and CDR2 YNFKEQ. The CDR3 covers 15 residues. CDR3 in DNA: TGTGCCAGCAGCCAAGATTTATACGGGAATGAAAAACTGTTTTTT. Translated: CASSQDLYGNEKLFF.

This rearrangement joins TRBV13 to TRBJ1-3; possible D gene TRBD1, 5 bases. Deletions cut 5 bases from V and 2 bases from J, with 19 bases between. The CDR3 is 17 residues long. Germline V gene data show CDR1 as PRHDT and CDR2 as FYEKMQ (reference sequence). The chain's CDR3 is CASSPRPGLIAGNTIYF. DNA of the CDR3: TGTGCCAGCAGCCCGAGGCCAGGGTTGATCGCTGGAAACACCATATATTTT.

Ten or more counts support this clonotype. V usage is TRBV12-3 or TRBV12-4 and J usage is TRBJ2-7; D may be TRBD2 (5 bases). The V gene lost 5 bases and the J gene lost 3 bases, with 17 bases spanning the gap. This CDR3 has 15 amino acids. The CDR3 DNA follows: TGTGCCAGCAGTGATGGAGGTTTCATGAGCTACGAGCAGTACTTC. Translating it yields CASSDGGFMSYEQYF.

V gene TRBV24-1 combines with J gene TRBJ1-2; D call uncertain. The V gene lost 4 bases and the J gene lost 4 bases, with 12 bases spanning the gap. The germline gives CDR1 KGHDR, CDR2 SFDVKD. The CDR3 sequence is 14 residues long. In DNA, the CDR3 is TGTGCCACCAGTGAAGGGAACCCACCCTATGGCTACACCTTC. Translation: CATSEGNPPYGYTF.